The 21 T cell receptor beta chains in this list originate from one sample, sequenced in a study of cytomegalovirus exposure and HLA in healthy donors. Measured with immunoSEQ multiplex PCR; TCRdb has only the in-frame clones, and not every one. The repertoire holds some 110,000 clones, roughly 82% seen once, with 4.5% to 6% in the top ten. Material for sequencing was PBMCs. The receptors here all came from a man aged 18 to 30 in good health and CMV-seronegative.

The chain has TRBV6-1 and TRBJ2-7; 9 bases are shared with TRBD1. In germline, CDR1 is MNHNS, CDR2 SASEGT. The CDR3 length is 15 residues. The V and J ends lost 3 bases and 1 base, in that order; junction bases with no gene match: 4. The CDR3 sequence: CASSDGTGSSYEQYF. In DNA form, the CDR3 reads TGTGCCAGCAGTGATGGGACAGGGAGTTCCTACGAGCAGTACTTC.

The chain employs TRBV27 and TRBJ2-7; D gene ambiguous. Germline CDR1 and CDR2: MNHEY and SMNVEV (reference sequence). The CDR3 has 14 amino acids. V lost 6 bases and J 1 base, leaving 13 bases between the germline ends. CDR3 DNA: TGTGCCAGCAGCGTAGGTCCGAGGTCCTACGAGCAGTACTTC. Its translation is CASSVGPRSYEQYF.

V usage is TRBV6-5 and J usage is TRBJ1-1; 9 nucleotides match TRBD1. This CDR3 spans 16 amino acids. J gave up 1 base and V 2 bases, and 5 bases lay outside the gene matches. The germline V gene encodes CDR1 MNHEY and CDR2 SVGAGI. The CDR3 protein is CASSYTTGGGNTEAFF. As DNA, the CDR3 is TGTGCCAGCAGTTACACAACAGGGGGCGGGAACACTGAAGCTTTCTTT.

This clone was picked up one time. The rearrangement uses TRBV10-3 and TRBJ1-2, with 8 bases matching TRBD1. V shed 10 bases and J 2 bases; nucleotides not matched to a gene: 9. The CDR3 is 14 amino acids. Germline V CDR1 and CDR2: ENHRY, SYGVKD. CDR3 DNA: TGTGCCAACCGCCCAGGGGGCGAGAACTATGGCTACACCTTC. It codes for CANRPGGENYGYTF.

The chain combines TRBV6-1 with TRBJ2-2, with 10 bases matching TRBD2. After removal of 8 bases from V and 4 bases from J, the junction contained 4 bases not matched to a gene. The V gene's germline CDR1 is MNHNS and CDR2 SASEGT. The CDR3 contains 14 residues. The CDR3 nucleotides are TGTGCCAGCCTAGCGGGGGTAGGCACCGGGGAGCTGTTTTTT. It encodes CASLAGVGTGELFF.

V is TRBV27 and J is TRBJ2-7, with TRBD1 matching 9 bases. The CDR3 is 16 amino acids. The germline V gene has CDR1 MNHEY and CDR2 SMNVEV (reference sequence). V lost 5 bases to trimming and J lost 0 bases; unmatched junction nucleotides: 8. DNA for the CDR3: TGTGCCAGCAGTCCTTCCGGGACAGGGCTCTCCTACGAGCAGTACTTC. Amino acids: CASSPSGTGLSYEQYF.

This clone was seen only a few times. This chain links TRBV7-9 with TRBJ2-4; a weak D match, TRBD2 (6 bases). CDR3 length: 11 amino acids. Trimming shortened V by 4 bases and J by 14 bases, and 12 bases separated the two germline ends. Germline CDR1 SEHNR, CDR2 FQNEAQ (reference sequence). CDR3 bases: TGTGCCAGCAGCTCGGGACTCCCAAAGTACTTC. Amino acid sequence: CASSSGLPKYF.

The V call is TRBV30, the J call TRBJ1-4; no reliable D call. The germline V gene encodes CDR1 GTSNPN and CDR2 SVGIG (reference sequence). The CDR3 length is 13 residues. Trimming shortened V by 4 bases and J by 10 bases, and 16 bases separated the two germline ends. As DNA, the CDR3 is TGTGCCTGGACCCTGAGTTCAATTGGAAAACTGTTTTTT. Amino acid sequence: CAWTLSSIGKLFF.

This chain joins TRBV5-6 and TRBJ2-7; 14 nucleotides agree with TRBD2. Per germline, CDR1 SGHDT and CDR2 YYEEEE. V was pared by 3 bases and J by 3 bases, with 5 bases of the junction left unmatched. This CDR3 comprises 16 residues. The CDR3 DNA follows: TGTGCCAGCAGCTCCTGGACTAGCGGGAGGTTCTACGAGCAGTACTTC. Its protein product is CASSSWTSGRFYEQYF. Drawing the rest from reference TRBV5-6 and TRBJ2-7, the complete variable domain is DAGVTQSPTHLIKTRGQQVTLRCSPKSGHDTVSWYQQALGQGPQFIFQYYEEEERQRGNFPDRFSGHQFPNYSSELNVNALLLGDSALYLCASSSWTSGRFYEQYFGPGTRLTVT.

A remark on this clone: Other DNA sequences within the sample encode an identical CDR3. The rearrangement uses TRBV5-1 and TRBJ2-3, with 11 bases identical to TRBD2. The length of the CDR3 is 16 residues. V gave up 0 bases and J gave up 5 bases; unmatched junction bases: 5. Germline CDR1 is SGHRS and CDR2 is YFSETQ. The CDR3, as DNA: TGCGCCAGCAGCTTGGCCGAGCTAGCGGGGGGAGATACGCAGTATTTT. It translates to CASSLAELAGGDTQYF.

The genes are TRBV14 and TRBJ2-3, with 7 positions matching TRBD1. The CDR3 is 19 residues long. Germline values: CDR1 SGHDN, CDR2 FVKESK. The V segment lost 4 bases and the J segment 2 bases; nucleotides outside the gene matches: 18. CDR3 residues: CASSPVNYGQAEYTDTQYF. In DNA, the CDR3 is TGTGCCAGCAGCCCGGTCAATTACGGACAGGCGGAATACACAGATACGCAGTATTTT.

This chain links TRBV27 with TRBJ2-7, with 11 bases aligning to TRBD2. V was clipped by 10 bases and J by 2 bases; unmatched bases: 10. Germline V gives CDR1 MNHEY, CDR2 SMNVEV (reference sequence). The CDR3 loop spans 15 amino acids. The CDR3 DNA is TGTGCCACCACCACCGGGACTAGCGGTGCCTACGAGCAGTACTTC. Amino acid sequence: CATTTGTSGAYEQYF.

This clone was recorded once. V is TRBV29-1 and J is TRBJ2-5, with D tentatively TRBD2 (6 bases). The ends were cut back, 4 bases at V and 5 bases at J, with 11 bases in the middle. Germline V gene sequence: CDR1 SQVTM, CDR2 ANQGSEA. The length of the CDR3 is 12 residues. CDR3 in amino acids: CSVAWGGETQYF. CDR3 DNA sequence: TGCAGCGTTGCATGGGGAGGCGAGACCCAGTACTTC.

CDR3 in amino acids: CASRQGETQYF. DNA for the CDR3: TGTGCCAGCAGACAGGGAGAGACCCAGTACTTC. This chain connects TRBV19 to TRBJ2-5; TRBD1 matches at 7 bases. V shed 9 bases and J 4 bases; nucleotides not matched to a gene: 2. The CDR3 sequence is 11 residues long. CDR1 is LNHDA and CDR2 is SQIVND in the germline V gene (reference sequence).

DNA of the CDR3: TGTGCCAGCAGTGCACGCCTCTTTCAGGGAGGGTCGACTGAAGCTTTCTTT. Amino acids: CASSARLFQGGSTEAFF. The J gene is TRBJ1-1, the V gene TRBV6-1; weak D call: TRBD1 (5 bases). The CDR3 consists of 17 residues. The germline V gene encodes CDR1 MNHNS and CDR2 SASEGT. Trimming shortened V by 4 bases and J by 5 bases, and 23 bases separated the two germline ends.

The chain combines TRBV4-1 with TRBJ1-2, with 7 bases fitting TRBD1. V lost 5 bases and J lost 10; bases outside the gene matches: 10. CDR1 MGHRA and CDR2 YSYEKL come from the germline V gene. This CDR3 region has 13 residues. CDR3 residues: CASSSNRGRDYTF. Written as DNA, the CDR3 is TGCGCCAGCAGCTCCAACAGGGGACGTGACTACACCTTC.

V is TRBV7-6 and J is TRBJ2-1; no firm D call. From germline, CDR1 is SGHVS and CDR2 FNYEAQ. V was clipped by 0 bases and J by 4 bases, with 16 bases between them. The CDR3 spans 17 residues. CDR3: CASSLASGVSVYNEQFF. As DNA, the CDR3 is TGTGCCAGCAGCTTAGCGTCCGGCGTGAGCGTGTACAATGAGCAGTTCTTC.

The chain has TRBV2 and TRBJ1-2; 8 bases line up with TRBD1. The junction had 6 bases not matched to a gene; V was cut back by 6 bases and J by 6 bases. Germline values: CDR1 SNHLY, CDR2 FYNNEI. This CDR3 region has 13 residues. Here the CDR3 DNA reads TGTGCCAGCAGAAGCAGGGGGCAGGATGGCTACACCTTC. Protein sequence: CASRSRGQDGYTF.

The rearrangement links TRBV5-1 to TRBJ2-2, with a weak D call TRBD2 (6 bases). V was cut by 4 bases and J by 6 bases, with 16 bases left in between. CDR3 size: 15 residues. Germline assignment: CDR1 SGHRS and CDR2 YFSETQ. CDR3 protein: CASSVVGTFAGELFF. As DNA, the CDR3 is TGCGCCAGCAGCGTAGTTGGGACTTTTGCCGGGGAGCTGTTTTTT. Looking up the rest from reference TRBV5-1 and TRBJ2-2 gives the full variable domain: KAGVTQTPRYLIKTRGQQVTLSCSPISGHRSVSWYQQTPGQGLQFLFEYFSETQRNKGNFPGRFSGRQFSNSRSEMNVSTLELGDSALYLCASSVVGTFAGELFFGEGSRLTVL.

This sequence joins TRBV28 and TRBJ2-5, with 7 positions matching TRBD1. V dropped 4 bases and J dropped 5; count of bases not matched to a gene: 13. The V gene's germline CDR1 is MDHEN and CDR2 SYDVKM. This CDR3 is 16 amino acids long. For the CDR3, the DNA is TGTGCCAGCAGTTGGCAGTCACAGGGGTTGTCCGAGACCCAGTACTTC. As protein: CASSWQSQGLSETQYF.

The rearrangement uses TRBV30 and TRBJ2-2; unclear D gene. CDR3 length equals 16 residues. Germline CDR1 GTSNPN, CDR2 SVGIG (reference sequence). Deletions cut 6 bases from V and 3 bases from J, with 20 bases between. CDR3 DNA: TGTGCCTGCGAGGATAGCTCCCTAGGCCACACCGGGGAGCTGTTTTTT. It codes for CACEDSSLGHTGELFF. Filled out from reference TRBV30 and TRBJ2-2, the complete variable domain reads SQTIHQWPATLVQPVGSPLSLECTVEGTSNPNLYWYRQAAGRGLQLLFYSVGIGQISSEVPQNLSASRPQDRQFILSSKKLLLSDSGFYLCACEDSSLGHTGELFFGEGSRLTVL.